This T cell receptor beta chain stems from a study of regulatory T cells in long-lasting Graves disease. Study as a whole: Graves' disease counted as persistent after over 5 years of antithyroid drugs with positive TSH receptor antibodies.

Details on this clonotype: The antigen is not known.

Through Arm-PCR of CDR3 regions and iRepertoire HTBI primers, TCR beta libraries were built. MiXCR, applied by TCRdb to the multiplex PCR reads, yields one record per CDR3 protein. Among 250,000 to 300,000 distinct CDR3 sequences listed, 20% to 25% were seen once. Whole-study findings and limits: Relative to new patients (under 1,000), persistent patients exhibited greater sharing of public clonotypes (around 2,700).

Time point denoted: persistent/refractory GD, antithyroid drugs over 5 years with positive TRAb. Extracted PBMC RNA gave rise to the TCR library. The sample here was peripheral blood mononuclear cells (PBMCs), taken when the disease was refractory, from a patient treated with antithyroid drugs. The sequence was obtained from a female donor with Graves disease.

CDR3 region: CASTLSTGEKNTEAFF. In nucleotides, the CDR3 is TGTGCCAGCACTCTAAGCACAGGGGAAAAGAACACTGAAGCTTTCTTT. The chain employs TRBV6-1 and TRBJ1-1; 7 bases agree with TRBD1. The germline V gene encodes CDR1 MNHNS and CDR2 SASEGT. With 7 bases clipped from V and 1 base from J, the junction kept 12 bases outside the gene matches. The CDR3 totals 16 residues.